This T cell receptor (beta chain) was found in a study of blood T cell repertoires in COVID-19. At the level of the study: The United States, Italy and Spain supplied acute and convalescent COVID-19 samples.

This CDR3 comprises 13 residues. Trimming removed 1 base from V and 2 bases from J, with 5 bases in between. Germline CDR1 is MNHEY and CDR2 is SVGAGI. Authors' methods: Estimation of nucleated cell counts relied on the amplification of reference gene primers. Libraries were prepared by immunoSEQ multiplex PCR; TCRdb keeps only in-frame clonotypes and omits some of them. D and trimming were read from the DNA, whereas the V and J calls and clone size are those reported in that table. This table holds 210,000 or so clones, 80% to 90% found once. The chain recombines TRBV6-5 with TRBJ1-2, with D uncertain. Material for sequencing was peripheral blood. The TCR sequence derives from a woman aged 50 to 60 with acute or convalescent COVID-19. The CDR3 region is CASSYLQNYGYTF. The CDR3 DNA reads TGTGCCAGCAGTTACTTACAGAACTATGGCTACACCTTC.